This T cell receptor beta chain was profiled in a study of blood T cell repertoires in COVID-19 (dated by TCRdb to about 2020). Describing the broader study: Collaborator samples came from the United States, Italy and Spain and covered acute and convalescent phases of COVID-19. Where available, HLA class I and class II types were obtained from metadata supplied by the sample provider rather than from assay-based typing. Samples came from the ongoing ImmuneRACE study (first 160 participants) plus 1,254 subjects from 6 global collaborators. Deeply sampled blood TCRbeta repertoires from subjects exposed to, actively infected with, or recovered from COVID-19 were included in the dataset. A de-identified subject ID, COVID-19 status, age in years and sex were almost always included in the sample metadata. The prospective study material was composed of cDNA or gDNA derived from T cells, B-cell-depleted T cells, or PBMCs. The repertoires were released in a freely available public database meant as a resource for research on the immune response to SARS-CoV-2. Paper-wide results and their limitations: The amount of clinical and demographic metadata varied by source and participant and was provided uncurated.

The immunoSEQ Assay, a bias-controlled multiplex PCR, was used to amplify TCRbeta CDR3 regions from genomic DNA. Concerning the study's data processing: The number of nucleated cells in each sample was estimated from the amplification of reference gene primers within the assay. To quantify the absolute abundance of each unique TCRbeta CDR3 rearrangement, sequence reads were collapsed and filtered. For each sample, productive Simpson clonality was calculated as the square root of Simpson's diversity index over productive rearrangements. In TCRdb, the immuneACCESS table is reduced to in-frame sequences with V and J assigned. These tables do not hold every clone; where another copy was compared, an unresolved V gene accounts for under half, and the others remain unexplained. D and trimming were read from the DNA, whereas the V and J calls and clone size are those reported in that table. The sample table contains about 140,000 clones; only one count was recorded for 70% to 80% of them. The top ten clones comprise roughly 9% of the sample.

From the germline V gene, CDR1 is SNHLY and CDR2 is FYNNEI. Measured from the cysteine to the phenylalanine, the CDR3 is 13 residues long. Only the CDR3 portion is preserved as DNA: 39 bases, with reading frame beginning at the first base. Germline trimming: 4 bases from V, 7 bases from J; junction bases outside gene matches: 5. To note about this clone: Its specific antigen is unknown. Base qualities are not recorded, but no much larger clone differs from it by a single base.

Whole blood was collected in K2EDTA tubes by collaborating institutions according to the institutions' own protocols. For TCRbeta analysis, collaborators shipped samples as frozen whole blood, isolated PBMCs, or DNA extracted from either of those sample types. This receptor chain uses TRBV2 and TRBJ1-1; 8 bases in the middle match TRBD1. The TCR originated in a woman aged 45-60 years with active or convalescent COVID-19. Sequencing used peripheral blood. The sequenced DNA: TGTGCCAGCAGTGCACAGGGGGTGGGTGAAGCTTTCTTT. This codes for CASSAQGVGEAFF.